Reported below is one TCR beta chain. This entry is derived from a study of blood T cell repertoires in COVID-19. Study at large: Specimens from acute and convalescent COVID-19 originated in the United States, Italy and Spain. The analysed material was cDNA or gDNA that came from T cells, B-cell-depleted T cells, or PBMCs.

As handled by the study authors: Reference gene primer amplification gave estimated nucleated cell counts. TCRdb's table, derived via immunoSEQ multiplex PCR, lists solely in-frame clones and lacks some. The V and J calls and clone size come from that table; D and trimming were worked out from the DNA. The sample records 60,000 to 70,000 clones, around 87% being singletons. The Seattle patients, enrolled during active infection, were followed longitudinally. Germline trimming cut 0 bases from V and 9 bases from J; bases unmatched to any gene: 5. This CDR3 contains 15 residues. The V gene's germline CDR1 is SGHNT and CDR2 YYREEE (reference sequence).

The chain employs TRBV5-4 and TRBJ2-3; TRBD2 aligns across 12 bases. The sequenced sample consisted of peripheral blood. This TCR came from a middle-aged man with COVID-19, enrolled during active disease. For the CDR3, the DNA is TGTGCCAGCAGCTTGGGGCTAGCGGGGGGGGTGACGCAGTATTTT. It is translated as CASSLGLAGGVTQYF.